The TCR beta chain described here comes from a study of Graves' ophthalmopathy and Graves' hyperthyroidism. Findings and caveats of the study: Detected in blood as well were most expanded thyroid clonotypes with frequency above 0.001.

This clonotype was observed a few times. As yet, its antigen is unknown. Researchers turned away patients with other autoimmune diseases, uncontrolled infections, pregnancy or lactation. From germline, CDR1 is SGHTS and CDR2 YDEGEE. V lost 1 base and J lost 4, with 8 bases in between. The CDR3 has 13 residues. Amplification targeted the TCR beta CDR3 regions, with RNA transcripts as the source material. First-round RT-PCR relied on HTBI primers, and a second-round multiplex PCR came next. Each CDR3 protein is one row after TCRdb ran MiXCR on the multiplex PCR reads. The sample lists 660,000 or so distinct CDR3 sequences, about two fifths seen once, with over 2.5% in the top ten.

The chain uses TRBV5-8 and TRBJ2-5; no firm D call. The receptor's source is an adult man with Graves' ophthalmopathy. The sequencing sample was made of peripheral blood. The CDR3 is CASSLKGAETQYF. CDR3 coding DNA: TGTGCCAGCAGCTTGAAGGGCGCAGAGACCCAGTACTTC.